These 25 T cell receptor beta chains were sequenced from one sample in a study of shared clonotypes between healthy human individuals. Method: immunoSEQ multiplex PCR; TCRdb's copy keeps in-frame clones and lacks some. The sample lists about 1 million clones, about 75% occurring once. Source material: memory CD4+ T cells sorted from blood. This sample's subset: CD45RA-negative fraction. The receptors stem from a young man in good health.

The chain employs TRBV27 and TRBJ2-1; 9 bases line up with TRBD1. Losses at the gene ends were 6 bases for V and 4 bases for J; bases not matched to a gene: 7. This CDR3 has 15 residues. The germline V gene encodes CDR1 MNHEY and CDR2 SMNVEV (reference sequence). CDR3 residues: CASSPPGTGYNEQFF. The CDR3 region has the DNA TGTGCCAGCAGCCCCCCCGGGACAGGGTACAATGAGCAGTTCTTC.

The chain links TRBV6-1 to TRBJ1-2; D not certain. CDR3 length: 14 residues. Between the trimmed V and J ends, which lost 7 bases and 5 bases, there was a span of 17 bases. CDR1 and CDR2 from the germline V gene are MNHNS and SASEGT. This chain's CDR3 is CASKREKSGYGYTF. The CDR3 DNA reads TGTGCCAGCAAACGGGAGAAATCCGGGTATGGCTACACCTTC.

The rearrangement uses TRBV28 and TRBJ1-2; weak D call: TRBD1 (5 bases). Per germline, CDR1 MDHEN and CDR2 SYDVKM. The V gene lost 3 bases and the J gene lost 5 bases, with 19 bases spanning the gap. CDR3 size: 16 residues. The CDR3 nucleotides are TGTGCCAGCAGTTTCACCGGCAGGGAGAGGTTTTATGGCTACACCTTC. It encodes CASSFTGRERFYGYTF.

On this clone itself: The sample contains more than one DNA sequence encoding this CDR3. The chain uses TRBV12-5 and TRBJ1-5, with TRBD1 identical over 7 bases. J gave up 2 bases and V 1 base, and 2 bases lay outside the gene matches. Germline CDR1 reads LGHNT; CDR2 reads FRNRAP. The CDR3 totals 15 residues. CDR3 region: CASGLGTGGNQPQHF. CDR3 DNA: TGTGCTAGTGGTTTGGGGACAGGCGGCAATCAGCCCCAGCATTTT.

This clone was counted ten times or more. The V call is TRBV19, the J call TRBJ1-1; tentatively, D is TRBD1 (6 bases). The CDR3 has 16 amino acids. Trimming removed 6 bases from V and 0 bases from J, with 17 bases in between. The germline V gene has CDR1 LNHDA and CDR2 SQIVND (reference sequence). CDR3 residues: CASSPGGLSMNTEAFF. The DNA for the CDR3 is TGTGCCAGTAGCCCGGGGGGCCTGTCAATGAACACTGAAGCTTTCTTT.

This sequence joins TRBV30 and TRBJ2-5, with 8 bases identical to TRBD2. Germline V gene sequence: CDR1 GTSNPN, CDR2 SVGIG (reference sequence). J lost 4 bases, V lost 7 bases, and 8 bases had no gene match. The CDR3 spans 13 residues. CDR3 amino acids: CASNSGNRETQYF. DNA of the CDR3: TGTGCCTCAAATAGCGGGAACCGAGAGACCCAGTACTTC.

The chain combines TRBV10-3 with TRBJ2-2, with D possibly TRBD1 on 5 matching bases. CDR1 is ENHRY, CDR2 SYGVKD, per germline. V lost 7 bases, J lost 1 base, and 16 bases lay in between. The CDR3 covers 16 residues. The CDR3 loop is CAITNQGFGNTGELFF. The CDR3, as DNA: TGTGCCATCACAAACCAGGGTTTCGGGAACACCGGGGAGCTGTTTTTT.

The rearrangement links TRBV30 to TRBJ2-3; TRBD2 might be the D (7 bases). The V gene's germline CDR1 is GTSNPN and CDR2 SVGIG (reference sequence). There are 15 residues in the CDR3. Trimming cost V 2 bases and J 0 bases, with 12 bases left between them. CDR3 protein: CAWSSAGHSTDTQYF. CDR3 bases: TGTGCCTGGAGTTCAGCGGGACATAGCACAGATACGCAGTATTTT.

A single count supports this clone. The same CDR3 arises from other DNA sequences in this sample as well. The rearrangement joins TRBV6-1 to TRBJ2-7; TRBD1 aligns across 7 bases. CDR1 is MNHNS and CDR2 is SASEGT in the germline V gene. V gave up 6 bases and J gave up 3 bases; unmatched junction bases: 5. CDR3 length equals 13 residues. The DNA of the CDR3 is TGTGCCAGCAGCCCCGGGACAGTCTACGAGCAGTACTTC. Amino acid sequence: CASSPGTVYEQYF.

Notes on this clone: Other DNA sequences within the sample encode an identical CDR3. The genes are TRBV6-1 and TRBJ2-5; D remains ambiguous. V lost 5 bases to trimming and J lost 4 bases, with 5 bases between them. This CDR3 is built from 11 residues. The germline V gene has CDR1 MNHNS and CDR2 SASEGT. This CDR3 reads CASSPLETQYF. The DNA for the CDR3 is TGTGCCAGCAGTCCCCTAGAGACCCAGTACTTC.

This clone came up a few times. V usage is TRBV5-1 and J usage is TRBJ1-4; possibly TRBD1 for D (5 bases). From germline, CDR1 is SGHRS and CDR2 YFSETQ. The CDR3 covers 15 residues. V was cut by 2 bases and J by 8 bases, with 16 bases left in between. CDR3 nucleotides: TGCGCCAGCAGCTTTGACAGTAGAATTCGCGAAAAACTGTTTTTT. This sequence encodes CASSFDSRIREKLFF.

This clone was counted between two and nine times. The CDR3 bases are TGTGCCACCAAGGGGACAGGGATGGAGCAGTACTTC. This gives the protein CATKGTGMEQYF. V is TRBV21-1 and J is TRBJ2-7; TRBD1, the table's D call, lacks a check against the DNA. TRBV21-1 counts as a pseudogene. The CDR3 is made up of 12 amino acids.

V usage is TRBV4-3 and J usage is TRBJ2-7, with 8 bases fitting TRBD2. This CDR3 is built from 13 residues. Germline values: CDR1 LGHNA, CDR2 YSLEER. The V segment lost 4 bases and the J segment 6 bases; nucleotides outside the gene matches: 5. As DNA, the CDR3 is TGCGCCAGCAGCCCGCGGGGGGCGGGCGAGCAGTACTTC. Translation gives CASSPRGAGEQYF.

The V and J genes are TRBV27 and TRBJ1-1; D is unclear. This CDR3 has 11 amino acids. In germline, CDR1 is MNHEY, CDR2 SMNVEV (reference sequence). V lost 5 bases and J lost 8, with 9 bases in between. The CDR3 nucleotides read TGTGCCAGCAGTCACGGGGAGGAAGCTTTCTTT. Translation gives CASSHGEEAFF.

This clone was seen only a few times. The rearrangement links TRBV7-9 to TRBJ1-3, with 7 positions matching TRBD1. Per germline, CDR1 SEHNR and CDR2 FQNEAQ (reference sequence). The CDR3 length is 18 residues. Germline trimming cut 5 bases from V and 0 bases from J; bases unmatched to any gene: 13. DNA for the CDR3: TGTGCCAGCAGCCCACAGGGGACCCAACTTATCTCTGGAAACACCATATATTTT. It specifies CASSPQGTQLISGNTIYF. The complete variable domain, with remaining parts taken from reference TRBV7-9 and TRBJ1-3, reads DTGVSQNPRHKITKRGQNVTFRCDPISEHNRLYWYRQTLGQGPEFLTYFQNEAQLEKSRLLSDRFSAERPKGSFSTLEIQRTEQGDSAMYLCASSPQGTQLISGNTIYFGEGSWLTVV.

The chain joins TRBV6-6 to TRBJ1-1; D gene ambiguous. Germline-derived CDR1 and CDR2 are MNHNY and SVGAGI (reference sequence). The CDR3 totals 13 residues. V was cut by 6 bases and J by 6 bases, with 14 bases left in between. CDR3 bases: TGTGCCAGCAGCCAGGCGGGGTTCGCTGAAGCTTTCTTT. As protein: CASSQAGFAEAFF.

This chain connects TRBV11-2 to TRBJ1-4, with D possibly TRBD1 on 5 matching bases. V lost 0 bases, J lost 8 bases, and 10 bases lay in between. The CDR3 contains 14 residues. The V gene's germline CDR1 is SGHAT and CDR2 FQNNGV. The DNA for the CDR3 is TGTGCCAGCAGCTTAGATCTATGGGACGAAAAACTGTTTTTT. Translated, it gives CASSLDLWDEKLFF.

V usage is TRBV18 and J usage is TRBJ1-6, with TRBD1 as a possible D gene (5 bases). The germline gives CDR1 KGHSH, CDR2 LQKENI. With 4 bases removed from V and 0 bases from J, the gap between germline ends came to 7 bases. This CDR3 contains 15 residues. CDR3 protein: CASSQGSSYNSPLHF. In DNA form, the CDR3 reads TGTGCCAGCTCACAGGGGAGCTCCTATAATTCACCCCTCCACTTT.

CDR3 coding DNA: TGCGCCAGCACCACCGGCCCAGGGTACACTGAAGCTTTCTTT. It encodes CASTTGPGYTEAFF. The genes are TRBV5-1 and TRBJ1-1, with D possibly TRBD1 on 5 matching bases. The CDR3 totals 14 residues. Germline V gene sequence: CDR1 SGHRS, CDR2 YFSETQ. V shed 6 bases and J shed 3 bases, with 15 bases lying between them.

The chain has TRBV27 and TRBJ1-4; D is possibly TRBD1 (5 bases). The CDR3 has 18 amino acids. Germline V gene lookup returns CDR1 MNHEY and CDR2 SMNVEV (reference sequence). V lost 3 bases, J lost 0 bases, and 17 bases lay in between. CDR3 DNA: TGTGCCAGCAGTTTGTATGGATGGGGGGGACCAACTAATGAAAAACTGTTTTTT. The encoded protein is CASSLYGWGGPTNEKLFF.

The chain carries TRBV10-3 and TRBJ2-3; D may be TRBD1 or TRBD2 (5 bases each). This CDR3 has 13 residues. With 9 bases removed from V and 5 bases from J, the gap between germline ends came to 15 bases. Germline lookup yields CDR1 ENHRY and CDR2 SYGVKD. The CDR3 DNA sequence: TGTGCCATACGGGGACCCGGCATAGATACGCAGTATTTT. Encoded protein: CAIRGPGIDTQYF.

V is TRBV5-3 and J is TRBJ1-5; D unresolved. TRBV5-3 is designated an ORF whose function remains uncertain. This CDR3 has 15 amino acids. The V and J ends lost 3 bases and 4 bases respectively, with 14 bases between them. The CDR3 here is CARSYKMGRNQPQHF. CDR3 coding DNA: TGTGCCAGAAGCTATAAAATGGGAAGAAATCAGCCCCAGCATTTT.

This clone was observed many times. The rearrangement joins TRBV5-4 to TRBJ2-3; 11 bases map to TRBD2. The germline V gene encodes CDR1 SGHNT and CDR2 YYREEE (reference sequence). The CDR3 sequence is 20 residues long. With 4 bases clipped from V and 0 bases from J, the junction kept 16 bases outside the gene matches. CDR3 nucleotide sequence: TGTGCCAGCAGCCCTGGGGGGCGACTAGCGGGATTAATTAGCACAGATACGCAGTATTTT. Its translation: CASSPGGRLAGLISTDTQYF.

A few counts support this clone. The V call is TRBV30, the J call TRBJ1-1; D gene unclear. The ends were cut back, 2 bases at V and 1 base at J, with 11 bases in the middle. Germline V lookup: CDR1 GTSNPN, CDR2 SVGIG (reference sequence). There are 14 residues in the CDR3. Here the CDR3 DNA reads TGTGCCTGGAGTTTATTGGTGAAGAACACTGAAGCTTTCTTT. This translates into CAWSLLVKNTEAFF. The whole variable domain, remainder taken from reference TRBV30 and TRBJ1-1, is SQTIHQWPATLVQPVGSPLSLECTVEGTSNPNLYWYRQAAGRGLQLLFYSVGIGQISSEVPQNLSASRPQDRQFILSSKKLLLSDSGFYLCAWSLLVKNTEAFFGQGTRLTVV.

This CDR3 reads CASSQRAEASYNEQFF. As DNA, the CDR3 is TGTGCCAGCAGCCAAAGAGCGGAGGCCTCGTACAATGAGCAGTTCTTC. The rearrangement joins TRBV5-4 to TRBJ2-1; a possible D gene is TRBD2 (5 bases). This CDR3 has 16 residues. Germline V gene lookup returns CDR1 SGHNT and CDR2 YYREEE (reference sequence). V was pared by 4 bases and J by 4 bases, with 18 bases between. Filled out from reference TRBV5-4 and TRBJ2-1, the complete variable domain reads ETGVTQSPTHLIKTRGQQVTLRCSSQSGHNTVSWYQQALGQGPQFIFQYYREEENGRGNFPPRFSGLQFPNYSSELNVNALELDDSALYLCASSQRAEASYNEQFFGPGTRLTVL.